The clone carrying this T cell receptor (beta chain) appeared many times. The antigen is undetermined. CD4+ and CD8+ T cells were sorted from PBMCs. The sequencing template was cDNA reverse transcribed from extracted RNA. Generated by immunoSEQ multiplex PCR, the TCRdb table keeps only in-frame clones and is missing some. The sample lists some 180,000 clones; just over 55% were seen once. This sample was taken from a study of CD8+ T cells in alopecia areata. Whole-study results and caveats: An increase in clonality over normal scalp was evident in lesional scalp, especially alopecia totalis/universalis. Relative to mice, TCR sharing across patients was less clear, a difference possibly HLA-related. Normal-skin resident alphabeta T cells also appear among scalp sample sequences.

The CDR3 sequence is 15 residues long. Unmatched junction bases numbered 5, after V lost 5 bases and J lost 0 bases. Germline V CDR1 and CDR2: SGHAT, FQNNGV. V is TRBV11-2 and J is TRBJ1-1, with TRBD1 matching over 8 bases. The source is a human donor in good health. The sequenced material came from CD8+ T cells sorted from blood. CDR3 sequence reads: CASSPGGTLNTEAFF. In DNA, the CDR3 is TGTGCCAGCAGCCCAGGGGGCACATTGAACACTGAAGCTTTCTTT.